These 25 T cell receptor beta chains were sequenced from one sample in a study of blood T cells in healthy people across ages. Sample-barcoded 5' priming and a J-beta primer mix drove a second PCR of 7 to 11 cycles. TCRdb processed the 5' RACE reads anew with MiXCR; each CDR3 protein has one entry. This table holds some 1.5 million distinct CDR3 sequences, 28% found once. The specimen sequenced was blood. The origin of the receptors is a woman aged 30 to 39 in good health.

CDR3 DNA sequence: TGTGCCAGCAGTTACGGACAGGGGGGCACCTACGAGCAGTACTTC. Its translation is CASSYGQGGTYEQYF. V is TRBV6-6 and J is TRBJ2-7, with 10 positions matching TRBD1. Germline V CDR1 and CDR2: MNHNY, SVGAGI (reference sequence). The CDR3 covers 15 residues. V was clipped by 2 bases and J by 2 bases; unmatched bases: 3.

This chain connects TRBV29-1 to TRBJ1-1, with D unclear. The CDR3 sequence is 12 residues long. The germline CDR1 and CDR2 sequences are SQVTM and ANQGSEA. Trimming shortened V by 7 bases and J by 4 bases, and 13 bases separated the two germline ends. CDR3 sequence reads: CSAGFSGTEAFF. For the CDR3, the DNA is TGCAGCGCTGGGTTTTCGGGCACTGAAGCTTTCTTT. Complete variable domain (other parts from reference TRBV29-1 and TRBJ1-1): SAVISQKPSRDICQRGTSLTIQCQVDSQVTMMFWYRQQPGQSLTLIATANQGSEATYESGFVIDKFPISRPNLTFSTLTVSNMSPEDSSIYLCSAGFSGTEAFFGQGTRLTVV.

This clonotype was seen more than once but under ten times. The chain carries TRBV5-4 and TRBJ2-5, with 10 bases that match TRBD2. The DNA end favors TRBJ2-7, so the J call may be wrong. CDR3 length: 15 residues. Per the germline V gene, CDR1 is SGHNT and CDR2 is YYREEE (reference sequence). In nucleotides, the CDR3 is TGTGCCAGCAGCTTGGGTGGGACTAGCGTCTACGAGCAGTACTTC. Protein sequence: CASSLGGTSVYEQYF.

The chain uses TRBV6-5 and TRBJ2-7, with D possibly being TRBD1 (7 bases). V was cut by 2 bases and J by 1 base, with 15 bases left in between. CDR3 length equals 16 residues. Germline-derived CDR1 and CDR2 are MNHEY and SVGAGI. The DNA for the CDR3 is TGTGCCAGCAGTTACCGGAGGGGGCCCACTTCCTACGAGCAGTACTTC. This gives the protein CASSYRRGPTSYEQYF.

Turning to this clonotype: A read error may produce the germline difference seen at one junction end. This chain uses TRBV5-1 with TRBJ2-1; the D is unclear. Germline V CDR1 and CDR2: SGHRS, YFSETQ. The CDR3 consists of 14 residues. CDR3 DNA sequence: TGCGCCGGCAGCTCTGTTACCCTCTCCCATGAGCAGTTCTTC. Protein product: CAGSSVTLSHEQFF.

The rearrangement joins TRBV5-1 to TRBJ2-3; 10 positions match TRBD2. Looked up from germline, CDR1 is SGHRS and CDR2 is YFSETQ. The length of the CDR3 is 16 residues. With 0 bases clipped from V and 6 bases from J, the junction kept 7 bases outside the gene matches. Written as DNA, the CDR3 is TGCGCCAGCAGCTTGGAAGCGGGGGGGCGATTTGATACGCAGTATTTT. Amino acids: CASSLEAGGRFDTQYF.

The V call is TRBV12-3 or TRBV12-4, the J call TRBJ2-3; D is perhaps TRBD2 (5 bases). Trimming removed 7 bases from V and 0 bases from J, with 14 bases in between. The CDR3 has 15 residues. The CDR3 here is CASNPTRVSTDTQYF. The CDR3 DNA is TGTGCCAGCAACCCCACGCGGGTGAGCACAGATACGCAGTATTTT.

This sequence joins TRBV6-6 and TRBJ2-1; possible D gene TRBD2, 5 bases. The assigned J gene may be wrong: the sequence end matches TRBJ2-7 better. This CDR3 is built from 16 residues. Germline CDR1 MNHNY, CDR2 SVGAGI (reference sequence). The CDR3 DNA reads TGTGCCAGCAGTTACTCGGGTCCTAGCTTTGGGAATGAGCAGTACTTC. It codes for CASSYSGPSFGNEQYF.

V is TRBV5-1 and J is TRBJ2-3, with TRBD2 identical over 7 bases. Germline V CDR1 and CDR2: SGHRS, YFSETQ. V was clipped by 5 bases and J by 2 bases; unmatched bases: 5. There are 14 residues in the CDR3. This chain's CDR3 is CASRGGLNTDTQYF. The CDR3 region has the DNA TGCGCCAGCAGGGGAGGGCTCAACACAGATACGCAGTATTTT.

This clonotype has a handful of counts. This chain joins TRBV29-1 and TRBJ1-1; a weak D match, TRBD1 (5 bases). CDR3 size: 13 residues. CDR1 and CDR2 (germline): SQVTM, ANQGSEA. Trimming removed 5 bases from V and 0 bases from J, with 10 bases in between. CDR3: CSVIGTVNTEAFF. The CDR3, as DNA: TGCAGCGTTATCGGGACGGTGAACACTGAAGCTTTCTTT.

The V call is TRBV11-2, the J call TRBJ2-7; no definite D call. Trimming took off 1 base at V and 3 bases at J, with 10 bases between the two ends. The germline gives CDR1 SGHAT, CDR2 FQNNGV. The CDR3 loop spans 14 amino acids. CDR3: CASSLAPWSYEQYF. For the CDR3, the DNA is TGTGCCAGCAGCTTAGCTCCCTGGAGCTACGAGCAGTACTTC.

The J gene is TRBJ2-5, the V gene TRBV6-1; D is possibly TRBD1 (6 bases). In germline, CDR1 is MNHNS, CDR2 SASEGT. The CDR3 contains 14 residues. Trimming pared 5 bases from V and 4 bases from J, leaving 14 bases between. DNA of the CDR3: TGTGCCAGCAGTCATCAGGGGTTGGGAGAGACCCAGTACTTC. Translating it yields CASSHQGLGETQYF.

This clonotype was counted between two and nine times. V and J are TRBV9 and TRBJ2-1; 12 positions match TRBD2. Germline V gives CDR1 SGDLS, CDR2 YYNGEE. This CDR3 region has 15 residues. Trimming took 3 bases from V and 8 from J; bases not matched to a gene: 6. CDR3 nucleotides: TGTGCCAGCAGCGCCGGACTAGCGGGAATAGATGAGCAGTTCTTC. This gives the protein CASSAGLAGIDEQFF.

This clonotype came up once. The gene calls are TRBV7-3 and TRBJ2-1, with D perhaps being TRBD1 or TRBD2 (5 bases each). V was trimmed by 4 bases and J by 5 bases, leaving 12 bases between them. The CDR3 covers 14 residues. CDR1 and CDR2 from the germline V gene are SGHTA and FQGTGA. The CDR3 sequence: CASSWGKGHNEQFF. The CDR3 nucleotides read TGTGCCAGCAGCTGGGGAAAGGGACACAATGAGCAGTTCTTC.

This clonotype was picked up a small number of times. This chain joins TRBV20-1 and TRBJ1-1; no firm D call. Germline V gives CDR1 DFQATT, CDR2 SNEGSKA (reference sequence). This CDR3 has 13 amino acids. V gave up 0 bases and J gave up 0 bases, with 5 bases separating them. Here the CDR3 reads CSARDEVNTEAFF. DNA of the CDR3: TGCAGTGCTAGAGATGAAGTGAACACTGAAGCTTTCTTT.

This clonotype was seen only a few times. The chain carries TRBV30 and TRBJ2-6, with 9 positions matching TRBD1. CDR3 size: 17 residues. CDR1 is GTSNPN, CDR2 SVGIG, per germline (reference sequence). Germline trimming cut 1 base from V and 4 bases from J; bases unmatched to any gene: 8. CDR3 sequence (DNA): TGTGCCTGGAGTGGGGGGACAGGGCTCTCCGGGGCCAACGTCCTGACTTTC. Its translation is CAWSGGTGLSGANVLTF.

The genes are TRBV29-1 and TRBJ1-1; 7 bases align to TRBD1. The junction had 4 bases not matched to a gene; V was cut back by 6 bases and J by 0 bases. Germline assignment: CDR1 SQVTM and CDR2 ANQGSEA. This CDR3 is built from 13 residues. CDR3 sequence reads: CSVGGTMNTEAFF. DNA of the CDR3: TGCAGCGTAGGGGGCACCATGAACACTGAAGCTTTCTTT.

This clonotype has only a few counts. CDR3 sequence reads: CATATSGEQFF. The CDR3 coding sequence is TGTGCCACCGCGACTAGCGGGGAGCAGTTCTTC. V gene TRBV27 combines with J gene TRBJ2-1; 10 bases fit TRBD2. CDR3 length equals 11 residues. Germline V gives CDR1 MNHEY, CDR2 SMNVEV (reference sequence). V shed 10 bases and J 10 bases; nucleotides not matched to a gene: 4.

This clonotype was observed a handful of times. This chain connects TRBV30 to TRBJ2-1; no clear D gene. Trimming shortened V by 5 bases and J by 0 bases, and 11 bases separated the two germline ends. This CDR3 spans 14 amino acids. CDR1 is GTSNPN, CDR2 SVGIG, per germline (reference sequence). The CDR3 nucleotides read TGTGCCTGGGAACCGGGCGGCTCCTACAATGAGCAGTTCTTC. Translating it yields CAWEPGGSYNEQFF. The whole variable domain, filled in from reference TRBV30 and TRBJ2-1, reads SQTIHQWPATLVQPVGSPLSLECTVEGTSNPNLYWYRQAAGRGLQLLFYSVGIGQISSEVPQNLSASRPQDRQFILSSKKLLLSDSGFYLCAWEPGGSYNEQFFGPGTRLTVL.

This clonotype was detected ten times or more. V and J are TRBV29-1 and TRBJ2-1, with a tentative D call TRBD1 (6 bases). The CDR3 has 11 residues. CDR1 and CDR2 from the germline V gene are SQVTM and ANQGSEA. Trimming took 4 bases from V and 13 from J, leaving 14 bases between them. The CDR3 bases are TGCAGCGTTGGCCCCTCAGGGGCCCAGTTCTTC. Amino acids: CSVGPSGAQFF.

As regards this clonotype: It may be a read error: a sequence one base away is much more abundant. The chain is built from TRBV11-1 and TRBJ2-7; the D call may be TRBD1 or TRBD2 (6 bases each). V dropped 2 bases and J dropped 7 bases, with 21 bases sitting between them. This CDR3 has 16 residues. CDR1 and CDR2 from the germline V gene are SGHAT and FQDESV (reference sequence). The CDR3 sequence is CASSLRGLGGSHEQYF. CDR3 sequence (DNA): TGTGCCAGCAGCTTAAGGGGTCTCGGGGGCTCCCATGAGCAGTACTTC.

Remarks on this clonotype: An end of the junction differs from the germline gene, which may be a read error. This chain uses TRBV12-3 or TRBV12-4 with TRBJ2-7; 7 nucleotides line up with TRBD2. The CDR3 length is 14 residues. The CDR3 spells CASSFGGSPYEQDF. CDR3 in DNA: TGTGCCAGCAGTTTCGGGGGGTCACCCTACGAGCAGGACTTC.

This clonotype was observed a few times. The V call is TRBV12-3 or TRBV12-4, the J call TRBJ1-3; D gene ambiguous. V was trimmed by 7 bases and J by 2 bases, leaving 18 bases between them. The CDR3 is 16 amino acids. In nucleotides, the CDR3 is TGTGCCAGCACCTCTGAGAGGGTGGAAGCTGGAAACACCATATATTTT. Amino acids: CASTSERVEAGNTIYF.

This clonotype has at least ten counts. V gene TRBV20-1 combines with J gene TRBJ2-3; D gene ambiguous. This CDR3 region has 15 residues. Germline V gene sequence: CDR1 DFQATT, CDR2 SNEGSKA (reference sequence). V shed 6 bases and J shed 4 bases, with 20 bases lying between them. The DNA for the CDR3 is TGCAGTGCCGTATCCCCCCTCCGGGTCGCAGATACGCAGTATTTT. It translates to CSAVSPLRVADTQYF.

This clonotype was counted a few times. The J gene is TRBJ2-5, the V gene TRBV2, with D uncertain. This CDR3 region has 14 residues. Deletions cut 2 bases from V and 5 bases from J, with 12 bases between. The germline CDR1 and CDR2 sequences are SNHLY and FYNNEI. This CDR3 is CASSEWGIGETQYF. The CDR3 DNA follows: TGTGCCAGCAGTGAATGGGGTATCGGGGAGACCCAGTACTTC.